This T cell receptor (beta chain) was identified in a study of T-cell reconstitution after alpha-beta-depleted transplantation in children. The study, taken as a whole, reports: At the one-year point after transplant, T-cell counts and TCRbeta diversity were found to come mostly from T cells that had been newly produced. Surviving recipient T cells and thymic progenitors accounted for the high day-60 TCRbeta diversity observed in some patients. Reportedly, only several hundred clones from non-depleted graft cells drove alpha-beta T-cell counts at about two months.

This clonotype was seen only a few times. Its antigen is unknown. Germline V gene lookup returns CDR1 LGHDT and CDR2 YNNKEL (reference sequence). This CDR3 region has 15 residues. The V end lost 3 bases, the J end lost 3 bases, and 13 bases lay between the germline ends. TCRbeta library preparation incorporated unique molecular identifiers. One entry per CDR3 protein results from TCRdb running MiXCR on the PCR reads. The data hold 200,000 or so distinct CDR3 sequences, with under 8.5% observed a single time. The chain combines TRBV3-1 with TRBJ2-3; no definite D call. Source: PBMCs, taken before TCRalphabeta/CD19-depleted stem cell transplant. This TCR derives from a boy aged 2 to 10 with acute lymphoblastic leukemia, due to receive a stem cell transplant. CDR3 in DNA: TGTGCCAGCAGCCAGGGCAGTTCCCGAACAGATACGCAGTATTTT. As protein: CASSQGSSRTDTQYF.